The entry below describes one TCR beta chain. Its antigen is not known. TCRdb keeps only in-frame clones here, not all; method: immunoSEQ multiplex PCR. The table includes roughly 160,000 clones, around 88% detected once. These data belong to a study of T cell responses to AZD1222 COVID-19 vaccine. Germline V gene lookup returns CDR1 MNHEY and CDR2 SVGAGI. The CDR3 is made up of 14 amino acids. Trimming removed 5 bases at V and 7 bases at J, with 14 bases between. Findings of the study overall: Nearly half of spike-specific TCRs reportedly target unmutated variant regions.

This material consisted of peripheral blood, taken 28 days after the second AZD1222 dose. This TCR derives from an adult who received the AZD1222 COVID-19 vaccine. This chain connects TRBV6-5 to TRBJ2-2, with a possible D match to TRBD1 (5 bases). The CDR3 spells CASSMSGLSGELFF. Written as DNA, the CDR3 is TGTGCCAGCAGTATGTCAGGGTTGAGCGGGGAGCTGTTTTTT.